The clone carrying this TCR beta chain was recorded at least ten times. What it binds is unknown. V dropped 11 bases and J dropped 5; count of bases not matched to a gene: 5. Germline CDR1 is MNHEY and CDR2 is SVGAGI. The CDR3 has 13 residues. This sample was taken from a study of T cells after yellow fever vaccination. The authors made TCR cDNA by 5'RACE template switching, adding a universal primer site and UMIs. TCRdb re-derived calls from the 5' RACE reads in MiXCR, one entry per CDR3 protein. The sample gives hundreds of thousands of distinct CDR3 sequences, less than 4.5% of which show up once; 23% is in the top ten. Study findings and constraints: Booster samples showed a return of most primary-vaccination clones (approximately 96% CD4, approximately 85% CD8). There was a small share of clonotypes that showed up in both the CD4 and CD8 compartments.

The V call is TRBV6-5, the J call TRBJ1-6, with TRBD1 matching over 8 bases. The sequences come from PBMCs, collected on the day of the yellow fever booster vaccination. The source of this sequence is a man aged 18 to 35 who received the YFV17D yellow fever vaccine. The CDR3 DNA is TGTGCCGTAACGGACAGGGATAATTCACCCCTCCACTTT. Translating it yields CAVTDRDNSPLHF.